This paragraph reports one T cell receptor beta chain. Its antigen is still unknown. The data originate from a study of T cells in Graves' hyperthyroidism and ophthalmopathy. At least 3 on the Clinical Activity Score was recorded for ophthalmopathy patients, who also had NOSPECS grade at least 4 and duration under 3 months. 10 ml of fresh peripheral blood supplied the PBMCs. RNA transcripts gave rise to amplified TCR beta CDR3 regions. With the HTBI primer set, the TCR CDR3 went through a first round of RT-PCR. TCRdb processed the multiplex PCR reads anew with MiXCR; each CDR3 protein has one entry. The data contain roughly 560,000 distinct CDR3 sequences, roughly 14% of them seen just once; the ten biggest clones take up around 4.5%. CDR1 is SGHRS, CDR2 YFSETQ, per germline. The CDR3 sequence is 14 residues long. After removal of 0 bases from V and 8 bases from J, the junction contained 5 bases not matched to a gene.

Study observations and caveats: From stable hyperthyroidism, ophthalmopathy was set apart by a 13 V-J model.

This chain uses TRBV5-1 with TRBJ1-3; 7 bases are shared with TRBD1. Material: blood. This TCR came from a woman aged 40 to 55 with Graves' ophthalmopathy. CDR3 in amino acids: CASSLETGRDTIYF. CDR3 DNA: TGCGCCAGCAGCTTGGAGACAGGGAGGGACACCATATATTTT.